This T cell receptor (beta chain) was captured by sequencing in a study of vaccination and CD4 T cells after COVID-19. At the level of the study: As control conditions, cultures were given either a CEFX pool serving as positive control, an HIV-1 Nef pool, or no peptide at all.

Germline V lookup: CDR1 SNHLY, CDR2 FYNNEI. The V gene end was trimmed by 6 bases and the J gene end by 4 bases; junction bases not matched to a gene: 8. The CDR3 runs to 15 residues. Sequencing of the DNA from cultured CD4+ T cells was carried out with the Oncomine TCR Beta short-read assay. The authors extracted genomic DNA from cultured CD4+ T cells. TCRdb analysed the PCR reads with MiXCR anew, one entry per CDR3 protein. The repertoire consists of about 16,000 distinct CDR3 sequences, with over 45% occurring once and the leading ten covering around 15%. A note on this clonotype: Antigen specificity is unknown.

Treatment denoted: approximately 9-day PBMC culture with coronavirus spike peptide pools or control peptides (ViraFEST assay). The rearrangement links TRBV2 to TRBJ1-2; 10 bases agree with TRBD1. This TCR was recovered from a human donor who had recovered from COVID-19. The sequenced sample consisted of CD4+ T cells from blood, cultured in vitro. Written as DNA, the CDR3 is TGTGCCAGCAGAAGATCGGGACAGGGGACCTATGGCTACACCTTC. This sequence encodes CASRRSGQGTYGYTF.